The rows below give T cell receptor beta chains drawn from one sample of a study of T cell responses to AZD1222 COVID-19 vaccine. The table came from immunoSEQ multiplex PCR; TCRdb's copy has only in-frame clones and leaves some out. This table holds roughly 180,000 clones, roughly 90% found once. This sample comprised peripheral blood, obtained 28 days after the second AZD1222 dose. Receptor source: an adult who received the AZD1222 COVID-19 vaccine. CDR3s include the opening cysteine and the closing phenylalanine or tryptophan. D genes are given only for firm matches. The size entry is marked missing in some rows and otherwise reads once, few, many or a size class.

v_call	cdr3_length	d_call	clone_size	j_call	cdr3_nt	cdr3_aa
TRBV7-2	16	-	-	TRBJ1-1	TGTGCCAGCAGCCCCTATCAACATTTACCCGGAGGCGAAGCTTTCTTT	CASSPYQHLPGGEAFF
TRBV2	17	-	once	TRBJ1-4	TGTGCCAGCAGTGAAGCCGGAAGTTGGACAACTAATGAAAAACTGTTTTTT	CASSEAGSWTTNEKLFF
TRBV6-5	13	-	once	TRBJ1-1	TGTGCCAGCAGTTACCAGCGGGGTACTGAAGCTTTCTTT	CASSYQRGTEAFF
TRBV7-9	15	-	-	TRBJ1-1	TGTGCCAGCAGCTTCGCGCAGGGCGGCGTCACTGAAGCTTTCTTT	CASSFAQGGVTEAFF
TRBV6-5	15	-	-	TRBJ1-5	TGTGCCAGCAGGGGTCAAGACAGGAGTAATCAGCCCCAGCATTTT	CASRGQDRSNQPQHF
TRBV3-1/TRBV3-2	12	-	-	TRBJ2-3	TGTGCCAGCAGCCAGGGCACAGATACGCAGTATTTT	CASSQGTDTQYF
TRBV6-4	13	-	-	TRBJ1-6	TGTGCCAGCAGTACTGACCCGAATTCACCCCTCCACTTT	CASSTDPNSPLHF
TRBV2	14	TRBD1	-	TRBJ2-4	TGTGCCAGCAGTGTCGACAGGGGGTTGAACATTCAGTACTTC	CASSVDRGLNIQYF
TRBV27	16	TRBD1	-	TRBJ2-1	TGTGCCAGCAGTACCACCGGGACAGGGATCTACAATGAGCAGTTCTTC	CASSTTGTGIYNEQFF
TRBV24-1	16	TRBD2	-	TRBJ2-1	TGTGCCACCAGTGATTCCTCTAGCGGGAACTACAATGAGCAGTTCTTC	CATSDSSSGNYNEQFF
TRBV5-1	16	-	-	TRBJ2-1	TGCGCCAGCAGCCCCGAGGTCACGGGAGCCTACAATGAGCAGTTCTTC	CASSPEVTGAYNEQFF
TRBV5-4	14	-	-	TRBJ2-5	TGTGCCAGCAGCATCTTTTACAGGGAAGAGACCCAGTACTTC	CASSIFYREETQYF
TRBV24-1	13	-	-	TRBJ2-3	TGTGCCACCAGTGGACAGGTTCATGATACGCAGTATTTT	CATSGQVHDTQYF
TRBV27	13	-	once	TRBJ1-3	TGTGCCAGCAGTTTCCCAGTAAGAAACACCATATATTTT	CASSFPVRNTIYF
TRBV2	16	TRBD1	-	TRBJ2-1	TGTGCCAGCAGTGAAGATGGGGGACAGGCACACAATGAGCAGTTCTTC	CASSEDGGQAHNEQFF
TRBV19	14	-	-	TRBJ1-5	TGTGCCAGTAACCCCGGAGAGGAGGCCGGGCCCCAGCATTTT	CASNPGEEAGPQHF
TRBV6-2/TRBV6-3	18	-	-	TRBJ1-2	TGTGCCAGCAGCGATGAGGGACGGCACCAAACCATTAACTATGGCTACACCTTC	CASSDEGRHQTINYGYTF
TRBV2	17	TRBD1	-	TRBJ1-4	TGTGCCAGCAGTCCGGGACAGGGGTCGGCAACTAATGAAAAACTGTTTTTT	CASSPGQGSATNEKLFF
TRBV7-2	15	TRBD2	-	TRBJ2-2	TGTGCCAGCAGCTCCTTAGCGGGGGGAACCGGGGAGCTGTTTTTT	CASSSLAGGTGELFF
TRBV11-2	16	-	-	TRBJ2-5	TGTGCCAGCAGCTTGAGAGGGGCTAGCCTTCGGGAGACCCAGTACTTC	CASSLRGASLRETQYF
TRBV9	16	-	-	TRBJ2-2	TGTGCCAGCAGCGCGCTTATGGGGAGCATCACCGGGGAGCTGTTTTTT	CASSALMGSITGELFF
TRBV3-1/TRBV3-2	16	-	-	TRBJ1-4	TGTGCCAGCAGCCAAGGCCCCGGAGCCACCACCCTGAAAGTGTTTTTT	CASSQGPGATTLKVFF
TRBV2	18	TRBD1	-	TRBJ1-2	TGTGCCAGCAGGAGGCGGGGGACAGCCTTCACCCGGGCTTATGGCTACACCTTC	CASRRRGTAFTRAYGYTF
TRBV7-2	15	-	-	TRBJ2-7	TGTGCCAGCAGCTTAGTCGGGACTCCCACGGGCGAGCAGTACTTC	CASSLVGTPTGEQYF
TRBV2	16	TRBD1	-	TRBJ1-5	TGTGCCAGCAGTGGTCCCGGGACAGGGAACAATCAGCCCCAGCATTTT	CASSGPGTGNNQPQHF